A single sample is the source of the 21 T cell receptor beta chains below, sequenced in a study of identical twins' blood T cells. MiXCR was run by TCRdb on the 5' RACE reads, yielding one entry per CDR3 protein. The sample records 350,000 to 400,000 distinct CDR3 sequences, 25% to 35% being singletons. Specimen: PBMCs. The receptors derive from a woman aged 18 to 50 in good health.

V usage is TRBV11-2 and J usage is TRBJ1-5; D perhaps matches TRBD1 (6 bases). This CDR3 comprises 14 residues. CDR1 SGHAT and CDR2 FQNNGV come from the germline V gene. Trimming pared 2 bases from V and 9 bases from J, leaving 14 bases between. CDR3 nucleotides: TGTGCCAGCAGCTTAACCAGGGGTCTTACGCCCCAGCATTTT. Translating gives CASSLTRGLTPQHF.

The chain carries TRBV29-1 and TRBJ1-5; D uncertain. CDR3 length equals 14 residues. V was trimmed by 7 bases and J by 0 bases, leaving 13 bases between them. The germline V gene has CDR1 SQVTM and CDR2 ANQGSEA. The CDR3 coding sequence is TGCAGCGCCAAAGTGGGGTATAGCAATCAGCCCCAGCATTTT. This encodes CSAKVGYSNQPQHF.

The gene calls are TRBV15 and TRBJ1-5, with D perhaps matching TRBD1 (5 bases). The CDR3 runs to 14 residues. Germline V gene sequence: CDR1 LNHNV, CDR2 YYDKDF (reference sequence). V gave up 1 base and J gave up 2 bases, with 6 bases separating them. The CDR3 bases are TGTGCCACCAGCAGAGGAGGGGGCAATCAGCCCCAGCATTTT. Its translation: CATSRGGGNQPQHF.

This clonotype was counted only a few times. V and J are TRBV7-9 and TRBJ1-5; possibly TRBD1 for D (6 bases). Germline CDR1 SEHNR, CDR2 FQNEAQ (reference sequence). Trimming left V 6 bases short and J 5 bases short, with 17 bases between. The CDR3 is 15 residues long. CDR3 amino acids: CASSPRGGKDQPQHF. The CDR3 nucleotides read TGTGCCAGCAGTCCCCGAGGGGGGAAGGATCAGCCCCAGCATTTT.

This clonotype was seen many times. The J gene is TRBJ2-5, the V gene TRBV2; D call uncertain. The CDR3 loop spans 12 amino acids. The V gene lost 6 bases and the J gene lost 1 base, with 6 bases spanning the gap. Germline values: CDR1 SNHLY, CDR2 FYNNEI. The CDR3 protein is CASRTLQETQYF. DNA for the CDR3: TGTGCCAGCAGGACACTCCAAGAGACCCAGTACTTC.

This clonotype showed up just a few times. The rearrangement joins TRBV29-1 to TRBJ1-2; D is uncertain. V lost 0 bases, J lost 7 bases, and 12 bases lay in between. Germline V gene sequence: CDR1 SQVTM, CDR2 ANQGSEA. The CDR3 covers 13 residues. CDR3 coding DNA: TGCAGCGTTGAAGATATTAACCAGATTGGCTACACCTTC. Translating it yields CSVEDINQIGYTF. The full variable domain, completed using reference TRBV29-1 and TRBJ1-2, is SAVISQKPSRDICQRGTSLTIQCQVDSQVTMMFWYRQQPGQSLTLIATANQGSEATYESGFVIDKFPISRPNLTFSTLTVSNMSPEDSSIYLCSVEDINQIGYTFGSGTRLTVV.

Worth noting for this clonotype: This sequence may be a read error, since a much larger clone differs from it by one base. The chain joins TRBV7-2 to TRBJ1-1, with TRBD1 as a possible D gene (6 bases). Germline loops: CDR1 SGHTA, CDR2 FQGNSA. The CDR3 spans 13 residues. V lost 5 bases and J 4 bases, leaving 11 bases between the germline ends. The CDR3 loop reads CASSLNRVTEAFF. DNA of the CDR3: TGTGCCAGCAGCCTCAACAGGGTCACTGAAGCTTTCTTT.

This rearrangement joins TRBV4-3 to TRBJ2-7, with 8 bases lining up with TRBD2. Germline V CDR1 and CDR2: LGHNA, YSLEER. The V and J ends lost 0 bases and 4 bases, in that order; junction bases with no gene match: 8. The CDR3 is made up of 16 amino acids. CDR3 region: CASSQDLAGPLYEQYF. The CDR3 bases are TGCGCCAGCAGCCAAGATTTAGCGGGACCTCTTTACGAGCAGTACTTC.

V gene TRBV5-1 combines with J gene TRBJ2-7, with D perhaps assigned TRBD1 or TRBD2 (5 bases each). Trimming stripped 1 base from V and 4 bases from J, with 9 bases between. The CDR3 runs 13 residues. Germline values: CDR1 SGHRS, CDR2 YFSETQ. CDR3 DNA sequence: TGCGCCAGCAGCTTGCAGGGCGGGTACGAGCAGTACTTC. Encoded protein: CASSLQGGYEQYF.

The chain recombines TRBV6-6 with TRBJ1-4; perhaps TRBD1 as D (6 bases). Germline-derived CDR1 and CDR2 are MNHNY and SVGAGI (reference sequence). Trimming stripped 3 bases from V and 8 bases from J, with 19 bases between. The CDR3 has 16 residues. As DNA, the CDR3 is TGTGCCAGCAGTTATCCGACCGACAGGAAAAAGGAAAAACTGTTTTTT. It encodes CASSYPTDRKKEKLFF.

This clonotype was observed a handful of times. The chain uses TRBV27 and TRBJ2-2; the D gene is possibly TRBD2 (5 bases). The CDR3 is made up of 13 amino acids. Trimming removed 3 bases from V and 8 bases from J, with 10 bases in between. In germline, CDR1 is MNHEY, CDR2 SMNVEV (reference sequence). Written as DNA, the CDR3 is TGTGCCAGCAGTTTTGTGAGGGAAGGGGAGCTGTTTTTT. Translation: CASSFVREGELFF.

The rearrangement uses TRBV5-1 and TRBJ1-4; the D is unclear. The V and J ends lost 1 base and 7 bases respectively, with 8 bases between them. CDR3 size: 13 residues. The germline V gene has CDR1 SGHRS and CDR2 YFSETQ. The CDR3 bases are TGCGCCAGCAGCTTGATGCCAAGTGAAAAACTGTTTTTT. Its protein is CASSLMPSEKLFF.

CDR3 bases: TGTGCCAGCAGCTTAGCGCCGGGACAGGGTTTTGCTTTCTTT. This sequence encodes CASSLAPGQGFAFF. The chain employs TRBV7-2 and TRBJ1-1; the match to TRBD1 covers 9 bases. With V trimmed by 0 bases and J by 11 bases, 7 bases remained unmatched. CDR3 length: 14 amino acids. Germline V CDR1 and CDR2: SGHTA, FQGNSA.

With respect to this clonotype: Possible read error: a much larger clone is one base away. The CDR3 region has the DNA TGTGCCAGCAGTTACACAGGGGAGGAAACTGACGCTTTCTTT. Residues: CASSYTGEETDAFF. This rearrangement joins TRBV6-5 to TRBJ1-1; 7 bases agree with TRBD1. The CDR3 totals 14 residues. The V gene's germline CDR1 is MNHEY and CDR2 SVGAGI.

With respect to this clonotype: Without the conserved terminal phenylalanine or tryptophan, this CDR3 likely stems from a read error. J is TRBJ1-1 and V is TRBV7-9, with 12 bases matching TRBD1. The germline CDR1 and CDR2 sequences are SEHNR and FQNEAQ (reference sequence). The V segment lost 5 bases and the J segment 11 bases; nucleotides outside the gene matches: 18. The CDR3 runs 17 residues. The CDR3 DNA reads TGTGCCAGCAGCGATAACAGGGACAGGGGGCCTTTAGAAGGGGCTTTCTCT. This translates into CASSDNRDRGPLEGAFS.

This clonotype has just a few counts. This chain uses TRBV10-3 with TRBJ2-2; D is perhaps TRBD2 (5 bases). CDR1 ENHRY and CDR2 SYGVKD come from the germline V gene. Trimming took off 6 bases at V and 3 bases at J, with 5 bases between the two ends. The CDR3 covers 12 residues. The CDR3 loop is CAISGDTGELFF. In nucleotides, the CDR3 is TGTGCCATCAGCGGGGACACCGGGGAGCTGTTTTTT.

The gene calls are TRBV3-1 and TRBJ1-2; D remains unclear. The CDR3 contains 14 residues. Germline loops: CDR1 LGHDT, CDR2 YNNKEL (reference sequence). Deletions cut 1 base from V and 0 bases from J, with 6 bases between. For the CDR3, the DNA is TGTGCCAGCAGCCAAGTTGGTACTAACTATGGCTACACCTTC. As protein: CASSQVGTNYGYTF.

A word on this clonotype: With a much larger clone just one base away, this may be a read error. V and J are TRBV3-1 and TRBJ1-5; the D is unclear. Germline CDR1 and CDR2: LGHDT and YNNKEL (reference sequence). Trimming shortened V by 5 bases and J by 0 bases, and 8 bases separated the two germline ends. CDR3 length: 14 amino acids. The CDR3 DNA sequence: TGTGCCAGCAGCTCACACTCTAGCAATCAGCCCCAGCATTTT. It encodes CASSSHSSNQPQHF.

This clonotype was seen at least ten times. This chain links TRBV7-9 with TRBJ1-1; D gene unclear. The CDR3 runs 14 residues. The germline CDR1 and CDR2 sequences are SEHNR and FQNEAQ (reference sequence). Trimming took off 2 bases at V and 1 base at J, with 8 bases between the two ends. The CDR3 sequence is CASSLKSTNTEAFF. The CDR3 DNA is TGTGCCAGCAGCTTAAAGTCTACGAACACTGAAGCTTTCTTT.

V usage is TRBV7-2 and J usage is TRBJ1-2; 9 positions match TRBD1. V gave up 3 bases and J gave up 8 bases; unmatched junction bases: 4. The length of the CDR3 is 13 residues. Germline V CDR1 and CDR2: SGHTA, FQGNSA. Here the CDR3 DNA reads TGTGCCAGCAGCTTTACCACAGGGGGCGGCTACACCTTC. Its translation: CASSFTTGGGYTF.

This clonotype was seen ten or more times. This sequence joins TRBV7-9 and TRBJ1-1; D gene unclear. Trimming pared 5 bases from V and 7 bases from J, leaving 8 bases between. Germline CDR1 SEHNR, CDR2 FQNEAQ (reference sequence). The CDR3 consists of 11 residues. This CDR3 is CASSGFGEAFF. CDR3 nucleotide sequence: TGTGCCAGCAGCGGTTTTGGTGAAGCTTTCTTT.